This entry lists 21 T cell receptor beta chains sequenced from one sample in a study of blood T cell repertoires in COVID-19. The assay was immunoSEQ multiplex PCR, and TCRdb's table has in-frame clones only and misses some. The table lists about 15,000 clones, around 69% of them singletons. The specimen sequenced was peripheral blood. These receptors all stem from a boy aged 2 to 10 with active or convalescent COVID-19.

V gene TRBV19 combines with J gene TRBJ2-7, with TRBD1 matching over 9 bases. V lost 5 bases to trimming and J lost 4 bases; unmatched junction nucleotides: 6. CDR1 is LNHDA and CDR2 is SQIVND in the germline V gene (reference sequence). The CDR3 contains 14 residues. The CDR3 reads CASSQSGQGYEQYF. CDR3 nucleotide sequence: TGTGCCAGTAGTCAATCTGGACAGGGGTACGAGCAGTACTTC.

The sample holds a few counts of this clone. This chain joins TRBV28 and TRBJ2-1, with D tentatively TRBD2 (6 bases). Germline V gene data show CDR1 as MDHEN and CDR2 as SYDVKM. The CDR3 has 15 residues. The V gene lost 5 bases and the J gene lost 0 bases, with 11 bases spanning the gap. CDR3 coding DNA: TGTGCCAGCAGTCCCGGGAGCCTCTCCTACAATGAGCAGTTCTTC. It is translated as CASSPGSLSYNEQFF.

V usage is TRBV11-2 and J usage is TRBJ2-5, with D perhaps TRBD1 (6 bases). This CDR3 spans 15 amino acids. The ends were cut back, 2 bases at V and 5 bases at J, with 15 bases in the middle. CDR1 and CDR2 from the germline V gene are SGHAT and FQNNGV. Written as DNA, the CDR3 is TGTGCCAGCAGCTTATCAGGGGCGCGTCTGGAGACCCAGTACTTC. Translation: CASSLSGARLETQYF. Full variable domain (remainder filled in from reference TRBV11-2 and TRBJ2-5): EAGVAQSPRYKIIEKRQSVAFWCNPISGHATLYWYQQILGQGPKLLIQFQNNGVVDDSQLPKDRFSAERLKGVDSTLKIQPAKLEDSAVYLCASSLSGARLETQYFGPGTRLLVL.

The V call is TRBV12-3 or TRBV12-4, the J call TRBJ2-7; a possible D gene is TRBD2 (6 bases). Trimming removed 5 bases from V and 9 bases from J, with 11 bases in between. The CDR3 has 11 residues. The CDR3: CASSMRGGQYF. The CDR3, as DNA: TGTGCCAGCAGTATGCGGGGTGGGCAGTACTTC.

This clone was seen a few times. This chain joins TRBV11-2 and TRBJ1-2; maybe TRBD1 (6 bases). The CDR3 consists of 14 residues. Germline CDR1 and CDR2: SGHAT and FQNNGV. Trimming pared 4 bases from V and 6 bases from J, leaving 15 bases between. This chain's CDR3 is CASSSNQGQDGYTF. The CDR3 region has the DNA TGTGCCAGCAGCTCGAACCAGGGGCAGGATGGCTACACCTTC.

This clone was counted only a few times. This sequence joins TRBV28 and TRBJ1-1, with D maybe TRBD1 (5 bases). V was trimmed by 2 bases and J by 4 bases, leaving 8 bases between them. This CDR3 comprises 13 residues. CDR1 and CDR2 (germline): MDHEN, SYDVKM. DNA for the CDR3: TGTGCCAGCAGTTTACGGAGGGGCACTGAAGCTTTCTTT. This gives the protein CASSLRRGTEAFF. Supplemented by reference TRBV28 and TRBJ1-1, the full variable domain reads DVKVTQSSRYLVKRTGEKVFLECVQDMDHENMFWYRQDPGLGLRLIYFSYDVKMKEKGDIPEGYSVSREKKERFSLILESASTNQTSMYLCASSLRRGTEAFFGQGTRLTVV.

The chain's CDR3 is CASSFPGTGRTYGYTF. CDR3 in DNA: TGTGCCAGCAGTTTTCCCGGGACAGGGCGGACTTATGGCTACACCTTC. The chain uses TRBV6-5 and TRBJ1-2, with 9 bases lining up with TRBD1. Germline V CDR1 and CDR2: MNHEY, SVGAGI. The CDR3 is 16 amino acids. V was clipped by 4 bases and J by 5 bases; unmatched bases: 11.

The rearrangement links TRBV19 to TRBJ2-3; D is perhaps TRBD2 (5 bases). This CDR3 region has 16 residues. The germline V and J ends were trimmed by 3 bases and 2 bases, with 15 bases remaining between them. Germline CDR1 LNHDA, CDR2 SQIVND (reference sequence). The CDR3: CASSMASGENTDTQYF. In DNA form, the CDR3 reads TGTGCCAGTAGTATGGCATCCGGGGAGAACACAGATACGCAGTATTTT.

This clone has a handful of counts. The J gene is TRBJ2-7, the V gene TRBV28; no definite D call. V lost 5 bases, J lost 2 bases, and 22 bases lay in between. Germline assignment: CDR1 MDHEN and CDR2 SYDVKM. The CDR3 loop spans 17 amino acids. CDR3 nucleotide sequence: TGTGCCAGCAGTCCTCTCGTTGCGTCCCTCAGCGCCTACGAGCAGTACTTC. Translating it yields CASSPLVASLSAYEQYF.

The V and J genes are TRBV18 and TRBJ2-7; maybe TRBD1 (9 bases). This CDR3 has 16 amino acids. Germline CDR1 is KGHSH and CDR2 is LQKENI. V shed 4 bases and J shed 5 bases, with 21 bases lying between them. The CDR3 spells CASSQLAGQGWDEQYF. The CDR3 DNA reads TGTGCCAGCTCACAGTTAGCGGGACAGGGCTGGGACGAGCAGTACTTC.

In its sample, this clone was seen once. The DNA of the CDR3 is TGTGCCAGCAGTTACTCGTTGGGCACCACCGGGGAGCTGTTTTTT. It specifies CASSYSLGTTGELFF. The chain employs TRBV6-5 and TRBJ2-2; D is ambiguous. Germline V gene data show CDR1 as MNHEY and CDR2 as SVGAGI. This CDR3 is built from 15 residues. Trimming took off 0 bases at V and 4 bases at J, with 9 bases between the two ends.

This clone was seen a handful of times. The rearrangement uses TRBV9 and TRBJ1-4, with 7 bases aligning to TRBD1. The CDR3 is made up of 15 amino acids. Per the germline V gene, CDR1 is SGDLS and CDR2 is YYNGEE. After removal of 3 bases from V and 5 bases from J, the junction contained 7 bases not matched to a gene. As DNA, the CDR3 is TGTGCCAGCAGCGAATTGACAGGGTCGAATGAAAAACTGTTTTTT. It is translated as CASSELTGSNEKLFF. The full variable domain, rest sourced from reference TRBV9 and TRBJ1-4, is DSGVTQTPKHLITATGQRVTLRCSPRSGDLSVYWYQQSLDQGLQFLIQYYNGEERAKGNILERFSAQQFPDLHSELNLSSLELGDSALYFCASSELTGSNEKLFFGSGTQLSVL.

The chain couples TRBV19 to TRBJ1-3; the D is unclear. CDR1 and CDR2 (germline): LNHDA, SQIVND (reference sequence). The CDR3 spans 11 residues. Trimming removed 8 bases at V and 8 bases at J, with 10 bases between. The CDR3 region is CASAETDTIYF. The CDR3, as DNA: TGTGCCAGTGCCGAAACGGACACCATATATTTT.

This clone is medium-sized (0.01 to 0.1%) in the sample. This sequence joins TRBV10-2 and TRBJ2-7, with D perhaps matching TRBD2 (5 bases). Germline-derived CDR1 and CDR2 are WSHSY and SAAADI. V dropped 3 bases and J dropped 0 bases, with 9 bases sitting between them. The CDR3 is 14 amino acids. In DNA form, the CDR3 reads TGCGCCAGCAGTGATTTTGGGAGCTCCTACGAGCAGTACTTC. Translating it yields CASSDFGSSYEQYF.

This chain uses TRBV27 with TRBJ2-3; possibly TRBD1 for D (5 bases). Trimming stripped 2 bases from V and 4 bases from J, with 13 bases between. CDR3 length: 15 residues. Germline lookup yields CDR1 MNHEY and CDR2 SMNVEV (reference sequence). CDR3 sequence: CASSLRILGPDTQYF. CDR3 coding DNA: TGTGCCAGCAGTTTAAGGATCCTGGGGCCAGATACGCAGTATTTT.

The rearrangement joins TRBV10-1 to TRBJ2-3; a possible D gene is TRBD2 (6 bases). The ends were cut back, 4 bases at V and 8 bases at J, with 13 bases in the middle. In germline, CDR1 is WNHNN, CDR2 SYGVQD (reference sequence). The length of the CDR3 is 13 residues. CDR3 nucleotides: TGCGCCAGCAGTGGAGCCGGGGGAGGTACGCAGTATTTT. Protein sequence: CASSGAGGGTQYF.

The CDR3 DNA sequence: TGTGCCAGCAGCTTATTCGGGAGCACGTACGAGCAGTACTTC. Encoded protein: CASSLFGSTYEQYF. This chain links TRBV11-2 with TRBJ2-7, with D perhaps TRBD2 (6 bases). The length of the CDR3 is 14 residues. Trimming left V 2 bases short and J 4 bases short, with 12 bases between. Germline V gene lookup returns CDR1 SGHAT and CDR2 FQNNGV.

The rearrangement joins TRBV27 to TRBJ2-5, with TRBD2 as a possible D gene (6 bases). With 6 bases removed from V and 0 bases from J, the gap between germline ends came to 23 bases. Germline V gene data show CDR1 as MNHEY and CDR2 as SMNVEV (reference sequence). The CDR3 loop spans 18 amino acids. The CDR3 here is CASSPRGRGNLYQETQYF. The CDR3 bases are TGTGCCAGCAGCCCGCGCGGGCGGGGCAACTTGTACCAAGAGACCCAGTACTTC.

The rearrangement uses TRBV20-1 and TRBJ1-2, with D possibly being TRBD1 (6 bases). The CDR3 is 11 residues long. Germline V gene sequence: CDR1 DFQATT, CDR2 SNEGSKA (reference sequence). Trimming pared 6 bases from V and 10 bases from J, leaving 15 bases between. The CDR3 loop is CSAPRGQHYTF. CDR3 bases: TGCAGTGCCCCCCGCGGACAGCACTACACCTTC.

This clone was counted a single time. The chain employs TRBV30 and TRBJ2-4; D possibly corresponds to TRBD2 (6 bases). The germline V gene encodes CDR1 GTSNPN and CDR2 SVGIG (reference sequence). V dropped 1 base and J dropped 4 bases, with 14 bases sitting between them. The CDR3 length is 15 residues. CDR3 sequence: CAWSGGRGSKNIQYF. CDR3 DNA sequence: TGTGCCTGGAGTGGCGGACGGGGGTCGAAAAACATTCAGTACTTC.

This sequence joins TRBV7-2 and TRBJ1-4; weak D call: TRBD1 (6 bases). Germline V gene data show CDR1 as SGHTA and CDR2 as FQGNSA. V dropped 3 bases and J dropped 0 bases, with 11 bases sitting between them. This CDR3 region has 16 residues. Here the CDR3 DNA reads TGTGCCAGCAGCTTGGGCTACAGGGCAACTAATGAAAAACTGTTTTTT. It translates to CASSLGYRATNEKLFF.